The 4 T cell receptor beta chains listed next were all sequenced from one sample in a study of Graves' ophthalmopathy and Graves' hyperthyroidism. RNA transcripts were the source from which TCR beta CDR3 regions were amplified. In the first round, RT-PCR was carried out with HTBI primers, and a multiplex PCR formed the second round. One entry per CDR3 protein, called by TCRdb with MiXCR from the multiplex PCR reads. Of 300,000 to 500,000 distinct CDR3 sequences in the sample, 15% were seen once. Input material: peripheral blood. These receptors all stem from a woman aged 18-29 years with stable Graves' hyperthyroidism.

This clonotype was observed many times. The chain couples TRBV6-4 to TRBJ1-1; D call uncertain. The germline gives CDR1 MRHNA, CDR2 SNTAGT. V was cut by 6 bases and J by 5 bases, with 13 bases left in between. The CDR3 has 13 amino acids. CDR3 nucleotide sequence: TGTGCCAGCAGCGATCAAGCCTGGACTGAAGCTTTCTTT. This gives the protein CASSDQAWTEAFF.

This clonotype was seen many times. This rearrangement joins TRBV6-2 or TRBV6-3 to TRBJ2-5; no reliable D call. V was trimmed by 5 bases and J by 5 bases, leaving 18 bases between them. This CDR3 contains 15 residues. The germline gives CDR1 MNHEY, CDR2 SVGEGT. The CDR3 DNA reads as TGTGCCAGCAGTACCTACAGATTGAGTAGGGAGACCCAGTACTTC. Translation: CASSTYRLSRETQYF.

This clonotype was recorded many times. The chain joins TRBV7-8 to TRBJ2-5; 8 bases match TRBD1. The junction had 12 bases not matched to a gene; V was cut back by 10 bases and J by 5 bases. This CDR3 spans 14 amino acids. Germline V lookup: CDR1 SGHVS, CDR2 FQNEAQ. CDR3 DNA: TGTGCCAACGCGGAGGACAGGGCTTCGGAGACCCAGTACTTC. Encoded protein: CANAEDRASETQYF.

The rearrangement links TRBV19 to TRBJ1-2; tentatively, D is TRBD1 (5 bases). Germline CDR1 is LNHDA and CDR2 is SQIVND (reference sequence). The CDR3 has 12 amino acids. The V and J ends lost 7 bases and 4 bases respectively, with 10 bases between them. The CDR3 sequence: CASIGQLYGYTF. The DNA for the CDR3 is TGTGCCAGTATAGGACAACTCTATGGCTACACCTTC.